Shown below are 21 T cell receptor beta chains from a single sample sequenced in a study of blood T cell repertoires in COVID-19. Data came from immunoSEQ multiplex PCR; TCRdb stores just in-frame clones and leaves some out. Of roughly 92,000 clones in the sample, just over 90% are singletons; the top ten hold about 5.2%. Specimen: peripheral blood. These receptors were collected from a man aged 50 or older with acute or convalescent COVID-19.

The V gene is TRBV5-1, the J gene TRBJ2-1; 9 positions match TRBD2. The trim removed 4 bases at V and 8 bases at J, leaving 10 bases unmatched. Germline V gene data show CDR1 as SGHRS and CDR2 as YFSETQ. This CDR3 spans 15 amino acids. The CDR3 is CASSLGLADADEQFF. Here the CDR3 DNA reads TGCGCCAGCAGCCTGGGACTAGCAGACGCCGATGAGCAGTTCTTC.

V gene TRBV2 combines with J gene TRBJ1-6; no reliable D call. Germline V gives CDR1 SNHLY, CDR2 FYNNEI. Trimming stripped 5 bases from V and 10 bases from J, with 12 bases between. The CDR3 spans 13 residues. For the CDR3, the DNA is TGTGCCAGCAGTTTGAGAGGGAGCTCACCCCTCCACTTT. As protein: CASSLRGSSPLHF.

The V call is TRBV27, the J call TRBJ1-6; no definite D call. The V gene's germline CDR1 is MNHEY and CDR2 SMNVEV (reference sequence). There are 12 residues in the CDR3. The V end was cut by 6 bases, the J end by 7 bases, with 7 bases between. The CDR3 sequence: CASRDKNSPLHF. DNA of the CDR3: TGTGCCAGCAGAGACAAGAATTCACCCCTCCACTTT.

The V and J genes are TRBV19 and TRBJ1-4; the D is unclear. The CDR3 has 13 residues. V dropped 3 bases and J dropped 4 bases, with 6 bases sitting between them. In germline, CDR1 is LNHDA, CDR2 SQIVND (reference sequence). The CDR3 loop reads CASSIRGNEKLFF. The CDR3 nucleotides are TGTGCCAGTAGTATCCGGGGTAATGAAAAACTGTTTTTT.

The V call is TRBV3-1 (or the pseudogene TRBV3-2), the J call TRBJ2-5, with D perhaps TRBD2 (6 bases). Trimming shortened V by 4 bases and J by 0 bases, and 15 bases separated the two germline ends. In germline, CDR1 is LGHDT, CDR2 YNNKEL (reference sequence). This CDR3 contains 16 residues. CDR3 sequence: CASSPLDGGDQETQYF. CDR3 nucleotides: TGTGCCAGCAGCCCGCTTGATGGCGGGGACCAAGAGACCCAGTACTTC.

The chain uses TRBV18 and TRBJ1-1; D unresolved. V gave up 3 bases and J gave up 3 bases, with 11 bases separating them. Germline V gene sequence: CDR1 KGHSH, CDR2 LQKENI. The CDR3 has 14 residues. The CDR3 DNA reads as TGTGCCAGCTCACCGACCTCGAGGGACACTGAAGCTTTCTTT. It is translated as CASSPTSRDTEAFF.

CDR3 amino acids: CASRPDRGWSYEQYF. The CDR3 nucleotides read TGTGCCAGCAGACCCGACAGGGGGTGGTCCTACGAGCAGTACTTC. The chain couples TRBV6-5 to TRBJ2-7; 9 bases are shared with TRBD1. The germline gives CDR1 MNHEY, CDR2 SVGAGI. The CDR3 loop spans 15 amino acids. V lost 6 bases, J lost 1 base, and 7 bases stayed unmatched.

The chain links TRBV24-1 to TRBJ2-3, with 14 bases matching TRBD2. The CDR3 spans 18 residues. J was trimmed by 4 bases and V by 2 bases; bases with no gene match: 7. Looked up from germline, CDR1 is KGHDR and CDR2 is SFDVKD. In DNA form, the CDR3 reads TGTGCCACCAGTGATTCCAGACTAGCGGGAGGGCCGGCAGATACGCAGTATTTT. It is translated as CATSDSRLAGGPADTQYF.

J is TRBJ2-7 and V is TRBV19, with 7 bases aligning to TRBD2. CDR1 LNHDA and CDR2 SQIVND come from the germline V gene (reference sequence). J gave up 0 bases and V 5 bases, and 10 bases lay outside the gene matches. The CDR3 is 16 residues long. CDR3: CASSPRTSSGSYEQYF. CDR3 nucleotides: TGTGCCAGTAGTCCTAGGACTTCTAGCGGCTCCTACGAGCAGTACTTC.

The chain recombines TRBV7-9 with TRBJ1-2; D remains ambiguous. V dropped 1 base and J dropped 5 bases, with 11 bases sitting between them. The CDR3 consists of 14 residues. CDR1 is SEHNR and CDR2 is FQNEAQ in the germline V gene (reference sequence). The CDR3 coding sequence is TGTGCCAGCAGCTTAGGGGCAGGAAGATATGGCTACACCTTC. As protein: CASSLGAGRYGYTF.

This clone showed up just once. The chain uses TRBV6-5 and TRBJ2-7, with 10 bases lining up with TRBD2. J lost 7 bases, V lost 2 bases, and 8 bases had no gene match. The CDR3 has 15 residues. Looked up from germline, CDR1 is MNHEY and CDR2 is SVGAGI. For the CDR3, the DNA is TGTGCCAGCAGTTACCTCAGCGGGAGGGGGAATGAGCAGTACTTC. It codes for CASSYLSGRGNEQYF.

V usage is TRBV4-1 and J usage is TRBJ1-2; 10 bases are shared with TRBD1. This CDR3 is built from 15 residues. Trimming removed 2 bases from V and 7 bases from J; junction bases left unmatched: 7. Germline V gene lookup returns CDR1 MGHRA and CDR2 YSYEKL. The chain's CDR3 is CASSQTTGGSSGYTF. The CDR3 nucleotides are TGCGCCAGCAGCCAAACGACAGGGGGCAGTTCTGGCTACACCTTC.

The chain couples TRBV5-1 to TRBJ2-1, with TRBD1 matching 8 bases. Germline trimming cut 2 bases from V and 4 bases from J; bases unmatched to any gene: 5. Germline CDR1 and CDR2: SGHRS and YFSETQ. The CDR3 length is 15 residues. The CDR3 loop reads CASSLGQGGYNEQFF. The CDR3 nucleotides are TGCGCCAGCAGCTTAGGACAGGGAGGATACAATGAGCAGTTCTTC.

The chain uses TRBV18 and TRBJ1-6; a possible D gene is TRBD1 (5 bases). The germline V gene encodes CDR1 KGHSH and CDR2 LQKENI. CDR3 length equals 15 residues. The germline V and J ends were trimmed by 4 bases and 3 bases, with 10 bases remaining between them. In DNA form, the CDR3 reads TGTGCCAGCTCACTCGGGACTAGCTATAATTCACCCCTCCACTTT. This sequence encodes CASSLGTSYNSPLHF.

This clone was observed once. V gene TRBV19 combines with J gene TRBJ2-7; 7 bases agree with TRBD1. Germline CDR1 is LNHDA and CDR2 is SQIVND (reference sequence). V was clipped by 8 bases and J by 1 base; unmatched bases: 2. The CDR3 totals 12 residues. The CDR3 coding sequence is TGTGCCAGTTCGGACAGGTCCTACGAGCAGTACTTC. It yields the protein CASSDRSYEQYF.

J is TRBJ2-7 and V is TRBV28; D is unresolved. The V gene lost 5 bases and the J gene lost 5 bases, with 19 bases spanning the gap. Germline-derived CDR1 and CDR2 are MDHEN and SYDVKM. The length of the CDR3 is 15 residues. CDR3 loop: CASSVETDPPHEQYF. CDR3 bases: TGTGCCAGCAGTGTTGAGACTGACCCCCCCCACGAGCAGTACTTC.

This clone is labeled as medium-sized. V gene TRBV5-6 combines with J gene TRBJ1-1; D might be TRBD1 (5 bases). The CDR3 is made up of 13 amino acids. CDR1 and CDR2 (germline): SGHDT, YYEEEE. V lost 4 bases and J lost 2, with 9 bases in between. CDR3: CASSLGANTEAFF. As DNA, the CDR3 is TGTGCCAGCAGCCTAGGGGCCAACACTGAAGCTTTCTTT.

V and J are TRBV5-1 and TRBJ2-7; D remains ambiguous. This CDR3 is 14 amino acids long. Germline V gene lookup returns CDR1 SGHRS and CDR2 YFSETQ. The V and J ends lost 4 bases and 0 bases respectively, with 11 bases between them. The CDR3 protein is CASSPTASSYEQYF. CDR3 DNA: TGCGCCAGCAGCCCAACCGCGAGCTCCTACGAGCAGTACTTC. Drawing the rest from reference TRBV5-1 and TRBJ2-7, the complete variable domain is KAGVTQTPRYLIKTRGQQVTLSCSPISGHRSVSWYQQTPGQGLQFLFEYFSETQRNKGNFPGRFSGRQFSNSRSEMNVSTLELGDSALYLCASSPTASSYEQYFGPGTRLTVT.

The V and J genes are TRBV7-6 and TRBJ2-1; 10 bases line up with TRBD2. The junction had 10 bases not matched to a gene; V was cut back by 3 bases and J by 8 bases. Germline assignment: CDR1 SGHVS and CDR2 FNYEAQ. This CDR3 is built from 16 residues. The CDR3: CASSLNPSGSKDEQFF. In DNA form, the CDR3 reads TGTGCCAGCAGCTTGAATCCTAGCGGGAGTAAAGATGAGCAGTTCTTC.

CDR3 sequence: CASSRVLSGIGYNEQFF. In DNA form, the CDR3 reads TGTGCCAGCAGCCGAGTACTTAGCGGGATAGGGTACAATGAGCAGTTCTTC. V usage is TRBV3-1 (or the pseudogene TRBV3-2) and J usage is TRBJ2-1, with 8 bases identical to TRBD2. There are 17 residues in the CDR3. The J segment lost 4 bases and the V segment lost 4 bases, leaving 12 bases of the junction unmatched. The germline gives CDR1 LGHDT, CDR2 YNNKEL (reference sequence).

In its sample, this clone was seen once. The V call is TRBV6-5, the J call TRBJ2-7, with TRBD2 matching over 7 bases. Germline CDR1 reads MNHEY; CDR2 reads SVGAGI. The CDR3 spans 14 residues. Trimming took 6 bases from V and 4 from J; bases not matched to a gene: 9. The DNA of the CDR3 is TGTGCCAGCAGGTATCCGGGAGGAGTTTACGAGCAGTACTTC. Residues: CASRYPGGVYEQYF.